The source of this TCR beta chain is a study of blood T cells in healthy people across ages. Broader study findings: Roughly linearly, TCR beta diversity per million T cells fell as age increased.

Using a J-beta primer mix together with a sample-barcoded 5' primer, a second PCR was run for about 6 to 12 cycles. One entry per CDR3 protein results from TCRdb running MiXCR on the 5' RACE reads. The sample lists hundreds of thousands of distinct CDR3 sequences; about half were seen once. This clonotype showed up just a few times. Its antigen is unknown. This CDR3 has 13 amino acids. CDR1 is MGHDK, CDR2 SYGVNS, per germline. V was trimmed by 5 bases and J by 3 bases, leaving 11 bases between them. The chain carries TRBV25-1 and TRBJ2-7; possibly TRBD1 for D (6 bases). The clonotype comes from a woman aged 60 to 75 in good health. Material for sequencing was blood. For the CDR3, the DNA is TGTGCCAGCAGTCCGGACAGTTACTACGAGCAGTACTTC. It encodes CASSPDSYYEQYF.